Below, 9 T cell receptor beta chains from the same sample are listed, as sequenced in a study of cytomegalovirus exposure and HLA in healthy donors. The PCR contained 60 Vbeta and 13 Jbeta primers. Some clones are missing from TCRdb's copy, which holds only in-frame ones; the method was immunoSEQ multiplex PCR. The sample has about 120,000 clones, 75% to 90% seen once; the top ten hold 2.1%. Source material: PBMCs. Source of these receptors: a man aged 30-40 years in good health and CMV-seronegative.

V is TRBV5-1 and J is TRBJ2-7, with a possible D match to TRBD2 (5 bases). The CDR3 loop spans 13 amino acids. V shed 4 bases and J shed 8 bases, with 16 bases lying between them. Germline V gene data show CDR1 as SGHRS and CDR2 as YFSETQ. Written as DNA, the CDR3 is TGCGCCAGCAGCAGCGTATCGGAGGAAAAGCAGTACTTC. Its translation is CASSSVSEEKQYF.

The rearrangement uses TRBV28 and TRBJ2-4, with D possibly matching TRBD2 (6 bases). V lost 5 bases to trimming and J lost 2 bases, with 10 bases between them. The germline V gene has CDR1 MDHEN and CDR2 SYDVKM. The CDR3 length is 14 residues. CDR3 in amino acids: CASSPGTSKNIQYF. The CDR3 DNA reads TGTGCCAGCAGTCCCGGGACTTCCAAAAACATTCAGTACTTC.

This chain connects TRBV28 to TRBJ2-5, with 9 bases aligning to TRBD1. This CDR3 spans 19 amino acids. Germline V lookup: CDR1 MDHEN, CDR2 SYDVKM. Trimming at V came to 2 bases and at J to 4 bases, leaving 17 bases not matched to a gene. The CDR3 protein is CASSLKRLARTGDGETQYF. The CDR3 nucleotides are TGTGCCAGCAGTTTAAAGCGCTTGGCAAGGACAGGGGACGGAGAGACCCAGTACTTC.

The chain links TRBV7-2 to TRBJ2-7, with 7 bases matching TRBD2. Germline CDR1 is SGHTA and CDR2 is FQGNSA. The CDR3 runs to 15 residues. J lost 2 bases, V lost 1 base, and 5 bases had no gene match. CDR3 amino acids: CASSLVGGGPYEQYF. As DNA, the CDR3 is TGTGCCAGCAGCTTAGTCGGCGGGGGACCCTACGAGCAGTACTTC. The complete variable domain, with remaining parts taken from reference TRBV7-2 and TRBJ2-7, reads GAGVSQSPSNKVTEKGKDVELRCDPISGHTALYWYRQSLGQGLEFLIYFQGNSAPDKSGLPSDRFSAERTGGSVSTLTIQRTQQEDSAVYLCASSLVGGGPYEQYFGPGTRLTVT.

This clone was recorded once. The chain combines TRBV7-9 with TRBJ2-7, with 7 bases that match TRBD1. The germline V gene encodes CDR1 SEHNR and CDR2 FQNEAQ (reference sequence). V trimming: 3 bases; J trimming: 7 bases; junction bases outside the gene matches: 12. The CDR3 sequence is 15 residues long. The CDR3 DNA is TGTGCCAGCAGCTTTGCAGTGGGACAGCCGGGGGAGCAGTACTTC. Translation: CASSFAVGQPGEQYF.

The V call is TRBV28, the J call TRBJ2-7; TRBD2 matches at 12 bases. The ends lost 3 bases at V and 6 bases at J; junction bases unmatched: 9. Germline assignment: CDR1 MDHEN and CDR2 SYDVKM. The CDR3 is 16 amino acids. Here the CDR3 reads CASSFPTSGGPPEQYF. The CDR3 nucleotides read TGTGCCAGCAGTTTCCCGACTAGCGGGGGCCCACCCGAGCAGTACTTC.

This clone came up once. The rearrangement links TRBV11-2 to TRBJ2-2; tentatively, D is TRBD2 (6 bases). The V end was cut by 1 base, the J end by 2 bases, with 11 bases between. Germline V gene sequence: CDR1 SGHAT, CDR2 FQNNGV. This CDR3 comprises 16 residues. CDR3 residues: CASSLGEAANTGELFF. Written as DNA, the CDR3 is TGTGCCAGCAGCTTAGGGGAGGCAGCTAACACCGGGGAGCTGTTTTTT.

The chain carries TRBV6-5 and TRBJ1-1; no reliable D call. The germline CDR1 and CDR2 sequences are MNHEY and SVGAGI. The CDR3 runs 13 residues. V was cut by 6 bases and J by 6 bases, with 14 bases left in between. The DNA of the CDR3 is TGTGCCAGCAGCCGCCATGGCCTTTCTGAAGCTTTCTTT. Protein sequence: CASSRHGLSEAFF.

This clone has more than one count but fewer than ten. The rearrangement uses TRBV18 and TRBJ2-3; D uncertain. Trimming removed 2 bases at V and 1 base at J, with 10 bases between. Per germline, CDR1 KGHSH and CDR2 LQKENI. CDR3 size: 15 residues. In nucleotides, the CDR3 is TGTGCCAGCTCACCAGGGCAATCCGGCACAGATACGCAGTATTTT. This translates into CASSPGQSGTDTQYF.